The source of this TCR beta chain is a study of shared clonotypes between healthy human individuals. Whole-study results and caveats: Several donors showed sharing of about 5.5% of naive CD4 clonotypes.

Generated by immunoSEQ multiplex PCR, the TCRdb table keeps only in-frame clones and is missing some. This repertoire shows about 2 million clones, over 85% found once; its top ten account for roughly 1%. The naive CD8 fraction comprised CD45RO-negative cells positively selected for CCR7 and excluded terminally differentiated effector memory CD45RA+ cells. To note about this clone: Antigen: not known.

The source of this sequence is a man between 18 and 29 years old in good health. The sequenced material came from naive CD8+ T cells sorted from blood.

The CDR3 here is CASSLLGGVGEQYF. The CDR3 nucleotides read TGTGCCAGCAGTTTACTAGGGGGCGTAGGCGAGCAGTACTTC. The rearrangement joins TRBV27 to TRBJ2-7; 7 positions match TRBD1. CDR1 and CDR2 (germline): MNHEY, SMNVEV (reference sequence). The CDR3 consists of 14 residues. V lost 2 bases and J lost 6; bases outside the gene matches: 7.